This TCR beta chain was captured by sequencing in a study of OX40 agonist ivuxolimab in advanced cancers. Study-level background: Cohort: around 86% men, mean age approximately 60, aged roughly 23 to 90.

Sequencing was performed with immunoSEQ multiplex PCR; in TCRdb, only in-frame clones are kept and a portion is missing. The sample shows 82,000 or so clones, about 85% of them seen only once. Germline V CDR1 and CDR2: MNHEY, SVGAGI. This CDR3 spans 13 amino acids. Trimming stripped 4 bases from V and 4 bases from J, with 8 bases between. The sequencing used CD4+ or CD8+ T cells sorted from blood, collected in a trial of the OX40 agonist ivuxolimab. The TCR sequence derives from an adult with an advanced solid tumor such as melanoma, head and neck, liver or kidney cancer. This sequence joins TRBV6-5 and TRBJ1-5; D uncertain. The CDR3 coding sequence is TGTGCCAGCAGTTCGCGGAGGAATCAGCCCCAGCATTTT. Translation gives CASSSRRNQPQHF.